A selection of T cell receptor beta chains follows, all from one sample in a study of shared clonotypes between healthy human individuals. Produced via immunoSEQ multiplex PCR; TCRdb's table is partial and in-frame only. This table has over a million clones, approximately 80% appearing once. Material for sequencing was memory CD4+ T cells from PBMCs. All receptors derive from a man younger than 35 in good health. Some clones in this sample may be carry-over from other donors' samples. The CDR3 runs from the conserved cysteine through the conserved F or W. D genes are given only for firm matches. Clone size is shown for a subset of rows, as once, few, many or a class of expanded clone.

j_call: TRBJ2-2
v_call: TRBV25-1
clone_size: .
d_call: TRBD1
cdr3_nt: TGTGCCAGCAGTGTATTTACCGGGACAGGGAACACCGGGGAGCTGTTTTTT
cdr3_aa: CASSVFTGTGNTGELFF

j_call: TRBJ2-5
v_call: TRBV7-6
clone_size: .
d_call: .
cdr3_nt: TGTGCCAGCAGCCCACCTCTAGAGACCCAGTACTTC
cdr3_aa: CASSPPLETQYF

j_call: TRBJ2-2
v_call: TRBV15
clone_size: .
d_call: .
cdr3_nt: TGTGCCACCAGCGGAACTAGTCGGAGCGGGGAGCTGTTTTTT
cdr3_aa: CATSGTSRSGELFF

j_call: TRBJ2-3
v_call: TRBV19
clone_size: .
d_call: .
cdr3_nt: TGTGCCAGTAGTATTTCTTCGGGGTTCACAGATACGCAGTATTTT
cdr3_aa: CASSISSGFTDTQYF

j_call: TRBJ2-5
v_call: TRBV7-8
clone_size: .
d_call: TRBD1
cdr3_nt: TGTGCCAGCAGTTTACGGACAGGGAGCGAGGAGACCCAGTACTTC
cdr3_aa: CASSLRTGSEETQYF

j_call: TRBJ2-2
v_call: TRBV28
clone_size: once
d_call: TRBD2
cdr3_nt: TGTGCCAGCAGTATGGGACAGGGACTAGCGGGAGGACCCACCGGGGAGCTGTTTTTT
cdr3_aa: CASSMGQGLAGGPTGELFF

j_call: TRBJ2-7
v_call: TRBV9
clone_size: .
d_call: TRBD2
cdr3_nt: TGTGCCAGCAGCGTCAAGGCACTAGCGGGAACCGAGCAGTACTTC
cdr3_aa: CASSVKALAGTEQYF

j_call: TRBJ2-7
v_call: TRBV4-1
clone_size: .
d_call: .
cdr3_nt: TGCGCCAGCAGCCGAGAGGACAACTCCTACGAGCAGTACTTC
cdr3_aa: CASSREDNSYEQYF

j_call: TRBJ2-3
v_call: TRBV5-1
clone_size: .
d_call: TRBD2
cdr3_nt: TGCGCCAGCAGCGCGCTAGCGGGAGTGATCCCCCGCACGCAGTATTTT
cdr3_aa: CASSALAGVIPRTQYF

j_call: TRBJ1-1
v_call: TRBV6-5
clone_size: .
d_call: .
cdr3_nt: TGTGCCAGCAGTGGGCCAGGGGCCATGAACACTGAAGCTTTCTTT
cdr3_aa: CASSGPGAMNTEAFF

j_call: TRBJ1-6
v_call: TRBV4-2
clone_size: many
d_call: .
cdr3_nt: TGTGCCACCGGCTTTGGGCAGGATAATTCACCCCTCCACTTT
cdr3_aa: CATGFGQDNSPLHF

j_call: TRBJ1-1
v_call: TRBV28
clone_size: .
d_call: .
cdr3_nt: TGTGCCAGCAGTGAGGGACGGCTGAACACTGAAGCTTTCTTT
cdr3_aa: CASSEGRLNTEAFF

j_call: TRBJ1-1
v_call: TRBV7-9
clone_size: .
d_call: .
cdr3_nt: TGTGCCAGCAGCTTAGGGAGTTCTGAAGCTTTCTTT
cdr3_aa: CASSLGSSEAFF

j_call: TRBJ1-3
v_call: TRBV7-9
clone_size: .
d_call: .
cdr3_nt: TGTGCCAGCAGCCCAGGCCGGGGGACTGGAAACACCATATATTTT
cdr3_aa: CASSPGRGTGNTIYF

j_call: TRBJ2-3
v_call: TRBV10-2
clone_size: .
d_call: .
cdr3_nt: TGCGCCAGCACCCGCGCACTTTATTTCACAGATACGCAGTATTTT
cdr3_aa: CASTRALYFTDTQYF

j_call: TRBJ1-2
v_call: TRBV19
clone_size: .
d_call: .
cdr3_nt: TGTGCCAGTAGAGGGAACTATGGCTACACCTTC
cdr3_aa: CASRGNYGYTF

j_call: TRBJ2-3
v_call: TRBV7-2
clone_size: .
d_call: .
cdr3_nt: TGTGCCAGCAGCTTAGGAACTAGCACAGATACGCAGTATTTT
cdr3_aa: CASSLGTSTDTQYF

j_call: TRBJ2-7
v_call: TRBV30
clone_size: .
d_call: TRBD2
cdr3_nt: TGTGCCTGGGGGGGGGACCGTACCTACGAGCAGTACTTC
cdr3_aa: CAWGGDRTYEQYF

j_call: TRBJ2-6
v_call: TRBV2
clone_size: .
d_call: .
cdr3_nt: TGTGCCAGCCGGGACTGGAGCTCTGGGGCCAACGTCCTGACTTTC
cdr3_aa: CASRDWSSGANVLTF

j_call: TRBJ1-2
v_call: TRBV5-5
clone_size: .
d_call: .
cdr3_nt: TGTGCCAGCAGCCCCTTGGGAGTCCCAGATGGCTACACCTTC
cdr3_aa: CASSPLGVPDGYTF

j_call: TRBJ2-6
v_call: TRBV9
clone_size: .
d_call: .
cdr3_nt: TGTGCCAGCAGCGTCGGAAGCTCTGGGGCCAACGTCCTGACTTTC
cdr3_aa: CASSVGSSGANVLTF

j_call: TRBJ1-2
v_call: TRBV5-5
clone_size: .
d_call: TRBD1
cdr3_nt: TGTGCCAGCAGCTTGGCGCAGGGGGCTCCGGTAACCGCCTATGGCTACACCTTC
cdr3_aa: CASSLAQGAPVTAYGYTF

j_call: TRBJ1-5
v_call: TRBV25-1
clone_size: many
d_call: .
cdr3_nt: TGTGCCAGCAGTGAATTCAATAGCAATCAGCCCCAGCATTTT
cdr3_aa: CASSEFNSNQPQHF

j_call: TRBJ2-3
v_call: TRBV11-3
clone_size: .
d_call: .
cdr3_nt: TGTGCCAGCAGCTTGGCAGACCCAGATACGCAGTATTTT
cdr3_aa: CASSLADPDTQYF

j_call: TRBJ1-2
v_call: TRBV7-8
clone_size: .
d_call: TRBD1
cdr3_nt: TGTGCCAGCAGCTCGAGGCTCGGGCAGGGGGCCGGTGGCTACACCTTC
cdr3_aa: CASSSRLGQGAGGYTF

j_call: TRBJ1-1
v_call: TRBV23-1
clone_size: .
d_call: .
cdr3_nt: TGCGCCAGCTCTACACGGAGGAACACTGAAGCTTTCTTT
cdr3_aa: CASSTRRNTEAFF

j_call: TRBJ2-7
v_call: TRBV5-1
clone_size: many
d_call: .
cdr3_nt: TGCGCCAGCAGCTTCGATGGAGCCTACGAGCAGTACTTC
cdr3_aa: CASSFDGAYEQYF

j_call: TRBJ1-5
v_call: TRBV28
clone_size: .
d_call: .
cdr3_nt: TGTGCCAGCAGGTCCGGGACAAGACGGTTGGCCCAGCATTTT
cdr3_aa: CASRSGTRRLAQHF

j_call: TRBJ1-4
v_call: TRBV28
clone_size: .
d_call: .
cdr3_nt: TGTGCCAGCAGCCCCGTATCGGAAAAACTGTTTTTT
cdr3_aa: CASSPVSEKLFF

j_call: TRBJ1-2
v_call: TRBV5-1
clone_size: .
d_call: TRBD1
cdr3_nt: TGCGCCAGCAGCTTACTACCGGGACAGGGGAACTATGGCTACACCTTC
cdr3_aa: CASSLLPGQGNYGYTF

j_call: TRBJ1-2
v_call: TRBV5-6
clone_size: .
d_call: .
cdr3_nt: TGTGCCAGCAGCCCGCAGGTGGCCCCTGGCTACACCTTC
cdr3_aa: CASSPQVAPGYTF

j_call: TRBJ1-2
v_call: TRBV30
clone_size: .
d_call: .
cdr3_nt: TGTGCCTGGGAGGAACGGTCCTCAAATAGTTACACCTTC
cdr3_aa: CAWEERSSNSYTF

j_call: TRBJ1-4
v_call: TRBV25-1
clone_size: many
d_call: .
cdr3_nt: TGTGCCAGCAGTGGAAGGGGAACGACAGGCCTTAATGAAAAACTGTTTTTT
cdr3_aa: CASSGRGTTGLNEKLFF

j_call: TRBJ2-5
v_call: TRBV27
clone_size: .
d_call: .
cdr3_nt: TGTGCCAGCAGTTTAATGGGGGGAGCTCAAGAGACCCAGTACTTC
cdr3_aa: CASSLMGGAQETQYF

j_call: TRBJ2-7
v_call: TRBV28
clone_size: .
d_call: .
cdr3_nt: TGTGCCAACCCGCTGGGGGGCGAACCTTACTCCTACGAGCAGTACTTC
cdr3_aa: CANPLGGEPYSYEQYF

j_call: TRBJ1-2
v_call: TRBV12-5
clone_size: few
d_call: .
cdr3_nt: TGTGCTAGTGGCCCCGGGTCCACCTATGGCTACACCTTC
cdr3_aa: CASGPGSTYGYTF

j_call: TRBJ2-7
v_call: TRBV29-1
clone_size: few
d_call: TRBD2
cdr3_nt: TGCAGCGTTGAATGTGAGACTAGCGGCTCCTACGAGCAGTACTTC
cdr3_aa: CSVECETSGSYEQYF

j_call: TRBJ2-7
v_call: TRBV9
clone_size: few
d_call: TRBD2
cdr3_nt: TGTGCCAGCAGCGTAGGGGTCTCTGGCGGGAGCAGCTACGAGCAGTACTTC
cdr3_aa: CASSVGVSGGSSYEQYF

j_call: TRBJ2-3
v_call: TRBV5-1
clone_size: .
d_call: .
cdr3_nt: TGCGCCAGCAGCTTGCAGGGCTCCGATACGCAGTATTTT
cdr3_aa: CASSLQGSDTQYF

j_call: TRBJ2-1
v_call: TRBV28
clone_size: .
d_call: TRBD2
cdr3_nt: TGTGCCAGCAGTTTTCTCACGGGAGGGCCCCATGAGCAGTTCTTC
cdr3_aa: CASSFLTGGPHEQFF

j_call: TRBJ2-7
v_call: TRBV7-2
clone_size: .
d_call: TRBD2
cdr3_nt: TGTGCCAGCAGCTTACAGCGGGGCTACGAGCAGTACTTC
cdr3_aa: CASSLQRGYEQYF

j_call: TRBJ1-2
v_call: TRBV18
clone_size: .
d_call: .
cdr3_nt: TGTGCAGGCTCTACAGGGTTGACTACCTATGGCTACACCTTC
cdr3_aa: CAGSTGLTTYGYTF

j_call: TRBJ2-3
v_call: TRBV5-1
clone_size: .
d_call: .
cdr3_nt: TGCGCCAGCAGCTTGGAGGGGCTAGTGATGGATACGCAGTATTTT
cdr3_aa: CASSLEGLVMDTQYF

j_call: TRBJ2-7
v_call: TRBV2
clone_size: .
d_call: .
cdr3_nt: TGTGCCAGCAGTCACCGGGGGTTATGGTACGAGCAGTACTTC
cdr3_aa: CASSHRGLWYEQYF

j_call: TRBJ1-5
v_call: TRBV30
clone_size: .
d_call: .
cdr3_nt: TGTGCCTGGAGTGTGGGCGGCAGAAGCAATCAGCCCCAGCATTTT
cdr3_aa: CAWSVGGRSNQPQHF

j_call: TRBJ2-5
v_call: TRBV5-4
clone_size: .
d_call: TRBD1
cdr3_nt: TGTGCCAGCAGCAGGACAGGACAAGAGACCCAGTACTTC
cdr3_aa: CASSRTGQETQYF

j_call: TRBJ2-6
v_call: TRBV11-2
clone_size: .
d_call: .
cdr3_nt: TGTGCCAGCAGCTTAATAGCGTCTGGGGCCAACGTCCTGACTTTC
cdr3_aa: CASSLIASGANVLTF

j_call: TRBJ2-7
v_call: TRBV5-8
clone_size: .
d_call: .
cdr3_nt: TGTGCCAGCAGCTTGGACATATACTCCTACGAGCAGTACTTC
cdr3_aa: CASSLDIYSYEQYF

j_call: TRBJ2-2
v_call: TRBV9
clone_size: .
d_call: .
cdr3_nt: TGTGCCAGCAGCGTAGATGAGCGGACTTACACCGGGGAGCTGTTTTTT
cdr3_aa: CASSVDERTYTGELFF

j_call: TRBJ2-1
v_call: TRBV9
clone_size: .
d_call: .
cdr3_nt: TGTGCCAGCAGCGTACTAGGGACCTTTTTGTACAATGAGCAGTTCTTC
cdr3_aa: CASSVLGTFLYNEQFF

j_call: TRBJ1-3
v_call: TRBV10-3
clone_size: .
d_call: TRBD1
cdr3_nt: TGTGCCATCCCCCCAAGGGGGCCCGGAAACACCATATATTTT
cdr3_aa: CAIPPRGPGNTIYF

j_call: TRBJ2-1
v_call: TRBV7-3
clone_size: .
d_call: TRBD1
cdr3_nt: TGTGCCAGCAGCTTACTAAGGGACAGGGGCCATGAGCAGTTCTTC
cdr3_aa: CASSLLRDRGHEQFF

j_call: TRBJ2-7
v_call: TRBV7-9
clone_size: .
d_call: .
cdr3_nt: TGTGCCAGCAGCTTTCAGGGGATCGGCTACGAGCAGTACTTC
cdr3_aa: CASSFQGIGYEQYF

j_call: TRBJ2-3
v_call: TRBV15
clone_size: .
d_call: TRBD1
cdr3_nt: TGTGCCACCAGCAGGGGACAGGGTTCGGATACGCAGTATTTT
cdr3_aa: CATSRGQGSDTQYF

j_call: TRBJ2-7
v_call: TRBV18
clone_size: .
d_call: .
cdr3_nt: TGTGCCAGCTCACAAGGACAGTACACTACTCCCCACGAGCAGTACTTC
cdr3_aa: CASSQGQYTTPHEQYF